What follows are 17 T cell receptor beta chains derived from one specimen sequenced in a study of shared clonotypes between healthy human individuals. Clones were read by immunoSEQ multiplex PCR, and TCRdb kept only the in-frame ones, dropping some. The table lists approximately 1.1 million clones, 75% to 80% of them singletons, with around 0.47% in the top ten. Sequencing used memory CD4+ T cells from PBMCs. Subset meaning: CD45RA-negative fraction. These receptors all stem from a young man in good health. Some clones in this sample may be carry-over from other donors' samples.

The chain combines TRBV2 with TRBJ1-3; D gene unclear. The germline V and J ends were trimmed by 8 bases and 9 bases, with 14 bases remaining between them. Germline CDR1 SNHLY, CDR2 FYNNEI. The CDR3 is made up of 12 amino acids. The CDR3 region is CASRGSGGTIYF. CDR3 DNA: TGTGCCAGCCGAGGGTCGGGAGGCACCATATATTTT. The full variable domain, with the rest looked up from reference TRBV2 and TRBJ1-3, is EPEVTQTPSHQVTQMGQEVILRCVPISNHLYFYWYRQILGQKVEFLVSFYNNEISEKSEIFDDQFSVERPDGSNFTLKIRSTKLEDSAMYFCASRGSGGTIYFGEGSWLTVV.

The chain uses TRBV11-2 and TRBJ1-5; the D gene is possibly TRBD1 (5 bases). Trimming removed 3 bases from V and 3 bases from J, with 9 bases in between. Germline CDR1 is SGHAT and CDR2 is FQNNGV. The CDR3 consists of 14 residues. The DNA of the CDR3 is TGTGCCAGCAGCTTCGACAGTACCAATCAGCCCCAGCATTTT. It translates to CASSFDSTNQPQHF.

The rearrangement uses TRBV25-1 and TRBJ2-4; 15 bases map to TRBD2. The V gene end was trimmed by 2 bases and the J gene end by 3 bases; junction bases not matched to a gene: 5. CDR1 and CDR2 (germline): MGHDK, SYGVNS. The CDR3 loop spans 18 amino acids. The CDR3 region has the DNA TGTGCCAGCAGTGAAGGACTAGCGGGAGGGCCAGTCAAAAACATTCAGTACTTC. As protein: CASSEGLAGGPVKNIQYF.

In DNA, the CDR3 is TGTGCCAGCTCTGCCAATACAGGGATGAACGGAGAGACCCAGTACTTC. Encoded protein: CASSANTGMNGETQYF. The V and J genes are TRBV2 and TRBJ2-5, with D maybe TRBD1 (6 bases). The CDR3 has 16 residues. Germline V gene data show CDR1 as SNHLY and CDR2 as FYNNEI. The germline V and J ends were trimmed by 8 bases and 4 bases, with 23 bases remaining between them.

The chain recombines TRBV6-1 with TRBJ1-1; unclear D gene. From germline, CDR1 is MNHNS and CDR2 SASEGT. Trimming took off 5 bases at V and 10 bases at J, with 11 bases between the two ends. The CDR3 sequence is 11 residues long. The CDR3 protein is CASSYGVGAFF. CDR3 bases: TGTGCCAGCAGTTACGGGGTGGGAGCTTTCTTT.

The V gene is TRBV28, the J gene TRBJ2-4, with 8 bases identical to TRBD1. Germline assignment: CDR1 MDHEN and CDR2 SYDVKM. V lost 5 bases, J lost 5 bases, and 8 bases stayed unmatched. The CDR3 runs 15 residues. CDR3 DNA: TGTGCCAGCAGTGTGCGACAGGGGATCCAAAACATTCAGTACTTC. Translated: CASSVRQGIQNIQYF.

The rearrangement uses TRBV19 and TRBJ2-7; TRBD2 matches 8 bases. The CDR3 sequence is 16 residues long. J was trimmed by 7 bases and V by 5 bases; bases with no gene match: 16. Germline CDR1 reads LNHDA; CDR2 reads SQIVND (reference sequence). CDR3 region: CASSPTSARGGREQYF. The CDR3 coding sequence is TGTGCCAGTAGTCCAACCTCCGCCCGGGGGGGACGGGAGCAGTACTTC.

DNA for the CDR3: TGTGCCAGCAGCCAAGATTGGGGGATCCCCGGGGAGCTGTTTTTT. This encodes CASSQDWGIPGELFF. The chain is built from TRBV4-2 and TRBJ2-2, with D perhaps assigned TRBD1 or TRBD2 (5 bases each). V lost 0 bases and J lost 6, with 11 bases in between. The germline V gene encodes CDR1 LGHNA and CDR2 YNFKEQ. This CDR3 spans 15 amino acids.

This clone was counted a few times. The chain recombines TRBV7-2 with TRBJ2-5; 13 bases map to TRBD2. The ends lost 0 bases at V and 2 bases at J; junction bases unmatched: 9. The CDR3 spans 19 residues. CDR1 and CDR2 from the germline V gene are SGHTA and FQGNSA. CDR3 bases: TGTGCCAGCAGCTTAGCGTTGGGACTAGCGGGGAAGAAACAAGAGACCCAGTACTTC. Protein sequence: CASSLALGLAGKKQETQYF.

The rearrangement joins TRBV20-1 to TRBJ1-5; D ambiguous. CDR3 length: 9 residues. Germline loops: CDR1 DFQATT, CDR2 SNEGSKA (reference sequence). CDR3 amino acids: CRRDQPQHF. CDR3 DNA: TGCAGGCGTGATCAGCCCCAGCATTTT.

Notes on this clone: A read error is possible here, since a much larger clone lies one base away. The gene calls are TRBV9 and TRBJ2-3; D call uncertain. CDR1 is SGDLS and CDR2 is YYNGEE in the germline V gene. There are 13 residues in the CDR3. Deletions cut 4 bases from V and 1 base from J, with 7 bases between. The CDR3 spells CASSLAGTDTQYF. The CDR3 coding sequence is TGTGCCAGCAGCTTAGCAGGCACAGATACGCAGTATTTT.

V and J are TRBV6-5 and TRBJ1-1; D possibly corresponds to TRBD1 (6 bases). V lost 2 bases and J 0 bases, leaving 10 bases between the germline ends. The CDR3 length is 15 residues. The germline gives CDR1 MNHEY, CDR2 SVGAGI. CDR3 in amino acids: CASSYAQGMNTEAFF. CDR3 bases: TGTGCCAGCAGTTACGCCCAGGGGATGAACACTGAAGCTTTCTTT.

The chain carries TRBV11-2 and TRBJ2-5, with a weak D call TRBD1 (5 bases). Germline lookup yields CDR1 SGHAT and CDR2 FQNNGV. V lost 2 bases and J 11 bases, leaving 18 bases between the germline ends. This CDR3 is built from 14 residues. The DNA of the CDR3 is TGTGCCAGCAGCTTAAGGTCGGGTCAGGGAATTCAGTACTTC. Amino acid sequence: CASSLRSGQGIQYF.

J is TRBJ1-4 and V is TRBV6-5; D unresolved. Germline values: CDR1 MNHEY, CDR2 SVGAGI. V was shortened by 3 bases and J by 7 bases, with 12 bases between the two germline ends. The length of the CDR3 is 14 residues. CDR3 coding DNA: TGTGCCAGCAGTTATGGGGTTTTCGGTGAAAAACTGTTTTTT. It encodes CASSYGVFGEKLFF.

This clone was detected only once. The chain has TRBV28 and TRBJ1-1; D is ambiguous. The CDR3 consists of 13 residues. Trimming pared 4 bases from V and 1 base from J, leaving 7 bases between. The germline V gene has CDR1 MDHEN and CDR2 SYDVKM. Here the CDR3 reads CASSWVANTEAFF. CDR3 sequence (DNA): TGTGCCAGCAGTTGGGTCGCGAACACTGAAGCTTTCTTT.

The chain uses TRBV7-6 and TRBJ2-7, with 10 bases lining up with TRBD1. Germline CDR1 reads SGHVS; CDR2 reads FNYEAQ. Losses at the gene ends were 5 bases for V and 4 bases for J; bases not matched to a gene: 8. The CDR3 sequence is 15 residues long. The CDR3 DNA reads as TGTGCCAGCAGCCGGGACAGGGGATTTTTGTACGAGCAGTACTTC. It codes for CASSRDRGFLYEQYF.

The V call is TRBV2, the J call TRBJ1-5; TRBD1 matches 9 bases. This CDR3 has 14 residues. Germline trimming cut 6 bases from V and 5 bases from J; bases unmatched to any gene: 5. From germline, CDR1 is SNHLY and CDR2 FYNNEI. The DNA of the CDR3 is TGTGCCAGCAGCGGGACAGGGAAAGATCAGCCCCAGCATTTT. Amino acids: CASSGTGKDQPQHF.